This T cell receptor (beta chain) appears in the sequencing data of a study of T cells expressing NK-cell markers. Study in general: The TCR beta repertoires were obtained from sorted CD3+CD56+NKG2C+, CD3+CD56+NKG2C- and CD3+CD56-NKG2C+ T cells. Just one sequenced donor of eight was HCMV-seronegative, while seven were seropositive.

Worth noting for this clonotype: Antigen unknown.

In germline, CDR1 is SEHNR, CDR2 FQNEAQ (reference sequence). The CDR3 runs to 12 residues. One entry per CDR3 protein, without DNA, is what TCRdb gives after re-calling the 5' RACE reads. The sample table includes roughly 280,000 distinct CDR3 sequences. Notes on the study in general: Leadership of the CD3+CD56-NKG2C+ fraction also belonged to these clonotypes in a handful of donors.

This clonotype originated in a man aged 18 to 30 in good health. Sequenced: blood T cells: a sorted CD56 or NKG2C T cell subset, CD4+ or CD8+ T cells, or bulk PBMC T cells (not recorded which). The V call is TRBV7-9, the J call TRBJ1-1; TCRdb's assignment of TRBD1 cannot be checked, as there is no DNA. The CDR3 sequence is CASLKPGAEAFF.